Listed below are T cell receptor beta chains from one sample, sequenced in a study of CD4+ T cells in melanoma. TCRdb keeps only in-frame clones here, not all; method: immunoSEQ multiplex PCR. The sample lists over 130,000 clones; 85% to 95% were seen once. All receptors derive from a human donor with melanoma. The CDR3 runs from the conserved cysteine through the conserved F or W. The D gene is left open where the match is weak.

V gene,J gene,D gene,CDR3 protein,CDR3 DNA
TRBV14,TRBJ1-4,.,CASSQGGQVNEKLFF,TGTGCCAGCAGCCAAGGCGGGCAGGTTAACGAAAAACTGTTTTTT
TRBV11-2,TRBJ2-3,TRBD2,CASSTRLAGASDTQYF,TGTGCCAGCAGCACCCGACTAGCGGGGGCCTCAGATACGCAGTATTTT
TRBV6-6,TRBJ2-4,.,CASSLSSNIQYF,TGTGCCAGCAGTCTGTCCAGTAACATTCAGTACTTC
TRBV5-1,TRBJ1-1,.,CASSLEVGVVNTEAFF,TGCGCCAGCAGCTTGGAGGTGGGGGTGGTGAACACTGAAGCTTTCTTT
TRBV5-4,TRBJ2-7,.,CASSFGPPDVYEQYF,TGTGCCAGCAGTTTCGGTCCCCCGGACGTCTACGAGCAGTACTTC
TRBV6-1,TRBJ1-3,.,CASSVGRVSGNTIYF,TGTGCCAGCAGTGTTGGCAGGGTATCGGGAAACACCATATATTTT
TRBV29-1,TRBJ2-1,.,CSVEDQRVNEQFF,TGCAGCGTTGAAGATCAGAGGGTCAATGAGCAGTTCTTC
TRBV5-8,TRBJ1-5,.,CASSPGGGRAAYNQPQHF,TGTGCCAGCAGCCCGGGCGGGGGGCGAGCGGCTTACAATCAGCCCCAGCATTTT
TRBV18,TRBJ1-5,.,CASSPTTDNQPQHF,TGTGCCAGCTCACCCACGACAGATAATCAGCCCCAGCATTTT
TRBV25-1,TRBJ2-2,.,CASIKSTGELFF,TGTGCCAGCATTAAAAGTACCGGGGAGCTGTTTTTT
TRBV5-1,TRBJ2-1,.,CASSPFSVSYNEQFF,TGCGCCAGCAGTCCCTTCTCGGTCTCCTACAATGAGCAGTTCTTC